The T cell receptor (beta chain) described here comes from a study of response to subunit inactivated influenza vaccine. Points on this clonotype: The target antigen is unknown.

TCRdb re-derived calls from the RT-PCR reads in MiXCR, one entry per CDR3 protein. The table has more than 700,000 distinct CDR3 sequences, over 20% seen once; the top ten hold roughly 10%. Germline V gives CDR1 GTSNPN, CDR2 SVGIG (reference sequence). V lost 1 base, J lost 7 bases, and 13 bases lay in between. CDR3 length: 14 residues. Findings of the study overall: Authors proposed each seasonal influenza vaccination draws in few new T cells.

This chain connects TRBV30 to TRBJ2-2; D perhaps matches TRBD2 (6 bases). The receptor's source is a man over 45 who received an inactivated influenza vaccine. Specimen: PBMCs from blood, collected more than 4 days after vaccination. The CDR3: CAWSGWGDRGELFF. CDR3 nucleotide sequence: TGTGCCTGGAGTGGATGGGGGGACCGCGGGGAGCTGTTTTTT.